This TCR beta chain was obtained from a study of blood T cell repertoires in COVID-19. Using immunoSEQ multiplex PCR, the repertoire was profiled, and TCRdb retains in-frame clones only, with some absent. This sample has approximately 300,000 clones, with more than 70% found just once. The germline gives CDR1 SGHTA, CDR2 FQGTGA. CDR3 length: 15 residues. The germline V and J ends were trimmed by 2 bases and 3 bases, with 12 bases remaining between them. This clone came up a few times. The V call is TRBV7-3, the J call TRBJ2-3; the D gene is possibly TRBD2 (5 bases). Specimen: peripheral blood. The origin of this receptor is a man between 18 and 35 years old who had recovered from COVID-19. The CDR3 spells CASSLLVGETDTQYF. The CDR3 bases are TGTGCCAGCAGCTTATTGGTGGGAGAGACAGATACGCAGTATTTT.